The present entry profiles one TCR beta chain with its context. The sample belongs to a study of blood T cell repertoires in COVID-19. Study-wide context: The samples span acute and convalescent COVID-19 from the United States, Italy and Spain. PBMCs, B-cell-depleted T cells, or T cells were the source of the cDNA or gDNA that made up the material.

As originally analysed: By means of reference gene primer amplification, nucleated cell counts were estimated. Libraries were prepared by immunoSEQ multiplex PCR; TCRdb keeps only in-frame clonotypes and omits some of them. The V and J calls and clone size come from that table; D and trimming were worked out from the DNA. The sample yields 53,000 or so clones, 78% seen once. From germline, CDR1 is SEHNR and CDR2 FQNEAQ (reference sequence). The V segment lost 8 bases and the J segment 4 bases; nucleotides outside the gene matches: 4. The CDR3 runs 13 residues. Sequencing input: peripheral blood. The chain joins TRBV7-9 to TRBJ2-5, with TRBD1 matching over 10 bases. This sequence was found in a human donor with active or convalescent COVID-19. The donor label of this sample is uncertain. CDR3 in amino acids: CASGGQGGETQYF. The CDR3 bases are TGTGCCAGCGGCGGACAGGGGGGAGAGACCCAGTACTTC.